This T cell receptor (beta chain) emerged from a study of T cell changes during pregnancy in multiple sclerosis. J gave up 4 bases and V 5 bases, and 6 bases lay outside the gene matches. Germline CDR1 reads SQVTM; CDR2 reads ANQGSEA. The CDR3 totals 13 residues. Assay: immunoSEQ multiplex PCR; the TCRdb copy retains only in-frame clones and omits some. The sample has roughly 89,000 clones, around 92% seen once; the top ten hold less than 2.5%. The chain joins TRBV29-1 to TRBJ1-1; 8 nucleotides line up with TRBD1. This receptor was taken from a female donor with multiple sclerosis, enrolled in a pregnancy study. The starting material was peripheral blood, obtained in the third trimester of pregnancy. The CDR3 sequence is CSVRQGTGTEAFF. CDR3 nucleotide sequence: TGCAGCGTTCGACAGGGGACCGGCACTGAAGCTTTCTTT.